Below, 21 T cell receptor beta chains from the same sample are listed, as sequenced in a study of blood T cell repertoires in COVID-19. Some clones are missing from TCRdb's copy, which holds only in-frame ones; the method was immunoSEQ multiplex PCR. Seen here are some 150,000 clones, about 91% observed once, and the top ten hold around 0.91%. The sample was peripheral blood. Receptors originate from a woman in her 50s with acute or convalescent COVID-19.

The V and J genes are TRBV4-2 and TRBJ1-2; D is ambiguous. The CDR3 is 15 amino acids. V was pared by 2 bases and J by 0 bases, with 10 bases between. Germline assignment: CDR1 LGHNA and CDR2 YNFKEQ. This chain's CDR3 is CASSQPLTPNYGYTF. CDR3 sequence (DNA): TGTGCCAGCAGCCAACCATTGACTCCTAACTATGGCTACACCTTC.

The chain uses TRBV3-1 (or the pseudogene TRBV3-2) and TRBJ1-4, with 10 bases lining up with TRBD1. The CDR3 totals 15 residues. Germline values: CDR1 LGHDT, CDR2 YNNKEL (reference sequence). With 2 bases clipped from V and 8 bases from J, the junction kept 5 bases outside the gene matches. The CDR3 sequence is CASSQQGQGLEKLFF. The DNA of the CDR3 is TGTGCCAGCAGCCAACAGGGACAGGGGCTGGAAAAACTGTTTTTT.

The gene calls are TRBV28 and TRBJ2-3, with a possible D match to TRBD2 (7 bases). Germline loops: CDR1 MDHEN, CDR2 SYDVKM. The CDR3 consists of 15 residues. Deletions cut 8 bases from V and 4 bases from J, with 19 bases between. The CDR3 region is CASSPGGGLADTQYF. In DNA, the CDR3 is TGTGCCAGCTCCCCGGGGGGCGGACTCGCAGATACGCAGTATTTT.

The chain links TRBV3-1 (or the pseudogene TRBV3-2) to TRBJ1-2; D uncertain. V was shortened by 0 bases and J by 3 bases, with 8 bases between the two germline ends. CDR3 length: 14 residues. Germline CDR1 is LGHDT and CDR2 is YNNKEL (reference sequence). CDR3 in amino acids: CASSQDPGYYGYTF. CDR3 bases: TGTGCCAGCAGCCAAGATCCAGGCTACTATGGCTACACCTTC.

V and J are TRBV27 and TRBJ2-1; 10 positions agree with TRBD1. The CDR3 contains 15 residues. The J segment lost 7 bases and the V segment lost 5 bases, leaving 8 bases of the junction unmatched. In germline, CDR1 is MNHEY, CDR2 SMNVEV (reference sequence). CDR3 sequence reads: CASSPLTGGRNEQFF. Written as DNA, the CDR3 is TGTGCCAGCAGTCCGCTGACAGGGGGCCGAAATGAGCAGTTCTTC.

The V call is TRBV9, the J call TRBJ2-1, with D tentatively TRBD1 (6 bases). V lost 0 bases and J 2 bases, leaving 15 bases between the germline ends. This CDR3 has 17 amino acids. The germline CDR1 and CDR2 sequences are SGDLS and YYNGEE. CDR3 sequence: CASSVGHTGRAYNEQFF. In DNA, the CDR3 is TGTGCCAGCAGCGTAGGGCATACAGGGCGGGCCTACAATGAGCAGTTCTTC.

The chain has TRBV3-1 (or the pseudogene TRBV3-2) and TRBJ1-1; possible D gene TRBD1, 5 bases. V lost 6 bases, J lost 0 bases, and 17 bases lay in between. Per germline, CDR1 LGHDT and CDR2 YNNKEL (reference sequence). The CDR3 extends over 16 amino acids. The CDR3 here is CASRIRAGPMNTEAFF. The DNA of the CDR3 is TGTGCCAGCAGGATCAGAGCGGGACCGATGAACACTGAAGCTTTCTTT.

The V call is TRBV5-5, the J call TRBJ1-4; D is undetermined. V was clipped by 2 bases and J by 2 bases, with 10 bases between them. Germline CDR1 SGHKS, CDR2 YYEKEE (reference sequence). The CDR3 runs 15 residues. DNA of the CDR3: TGTGCCAGCAGCTTTAGTTTTCGGACTAATGAAAAACTGTTTTTT. Its protein is CASSFSFRTNEKLFF.

The rearrangement joins TRBV12-5 to TRBJ2-7; 10 bases fit TRBD1. Germline CDR1 and CDR2: LGHNT and FRNRAP. Unmatched junction bases numbered 5, after V lost 6 bases and J lost 6 bases. The length of the CDR3 is 13 residues. CDR3 amino acids: CASGGTGALEQYF. CDR3 coding DNA: TGTGCTAGTGGGGGGACAGGGGCTCTCGAGCAGTACTTC.

This clone was observed a few times. The CDR3 region is CASSQVITGGTEAFF. The CDR3 coding sequence is TGTGCCAGCAGCCAAGTGATAACAGGGGGCACTGAAGCTTTCTTT. The chain has TRBV4-2 and TRBJ1-1; the match to TRBD1 covers 8 bases. Per the germline V gene, CDR1 is LGHNA and CDR2 is YNFKEQ. The CDR3 runs 15 residues. The J segment lost 4 bases and the V segment lost 1 base, leaving 5 bases of the junction unmatched.

V gene TRBV14 combines with J gene TRBJ2-7; possibly TRBD2 for D (5 bases). Trimming removed 0 bases from V and 4 bases from J, with 10 bases in between. The germline V gene encodes CDR1 SGHDN and CDR2 FVKESK. This CDR3 region has 14 residues. The CDR3 protein is CASSQDPGSYEQYF. The DNA for the CDR3 is TGTGCCAGCAGCCAAGATCCGGGATCATACGAGCAGTACTTC.

This clone came up once. The chain is built from TRBV6-1 and TRBJ1-1, with 11 bases fitting TRBD1. After removal of 3 bases from V and 4 bases from J, the junction contained 16 bases not matched to a gene. Germline loops: CDR1 MNHNS, CDR2 SASEGT. The CDR3 extends over 19 amino acids. CDR3 in amino acids: CASSERKGQGARTGTEAFF. DNA for the CDR3: TGTGCCAGCAGTGAGAGGAAAGGACAGGGGGCTCGGACGGGCACTGAAGCTTTCTTT.

This clone was seen just once. The rearrangement joins TRBV7-9 to TRBJ2-5, with 13 bases aligning to TRBD2. After removal of 3 bases from V and 1 base from J, the junction contained 5 bases not matched to a gene. Per germline, CDR1 SEHNR and CDR2 FQNEAQ (reference sequence). This CDR3 contains 17 residues. The DNA for the CDR3 is TGTGCCAGCAGCTTGACTAGCGGGAGGCTCTCCCAAGAGACCCAGTACTTC. This encodes CASSLTSGRLSQETQYF.

The chain couples TRBV5-6 to TRBJ1-1; tentatively, D is TRBD1 (6 bases). From germline, CDR1 is SGHDT and CDR2 YYEEEE. The length of the CDR3 is 16 residues. Between the trimmed V and J ends, which lost 2 bases and 0 bases, there was a span of 14 bases. The CDR3: CASSFVTGLMNTEAFF. The CDR3 DNA sequence: TGTGCCAGCAGCTTTGTCACAGGGTTAATGAACACTGAAGCTTTCTTT.

This rearrangement joins TRBV7-3 to TRBJ2-1, with TRBD2 matching over 8 bases. The V gene end was trimmed by 5 bases and the J gene end by 5 bases; junction bases not matched to a gene: 8. Germline CDR1 and CDR2: SGHTA and FQGTGA. This CDR3 region has 15 residues. The CDR3 sequence is CASSPRGGQNNEQFF. The CDR3, as DNA: TGTGCCAGCAGCCCTCGGGGGGGGCAAAACAATGAGCAGTTCTTC.

V gene TRBV2 combines with J gene TRBJ1-1; TRBD1 is a possible D gene (5 bases). The germline V gene encodes CDR1 SNHLY and CDR2 FYNNEI. The length of the CDR3 is 13 residues. Trimming pared 4 bases from V and 5 bases from J, leaving 11 bases between. This chain's CDR3 is CASSGEGITEAFF. In DNA form, the CDR3 reads TGTGCCAGCAGTGGGGAGGGGATAACTGAAGCTTTCTTT. Complete variable domain (other parts from reference TRBV2 and TRBJ1-1): EPEVTQTPSHQVTQMGQEVILRCVPISNHLYFYWYRQILGQKVEFLVSFYNNEISEKSEIFDDQFSVERPDGSNFTLKIRSTKLEDSAMYFCASSGEGITEAFFGQGTRLTVV.

V and J are TRBV9 and TRBJ1-2; TRBD1 aligns across 10 bases. The CDR3 sequence is 15 residues long. After removal of 4 bases from V and 8 bases from J, the junction contained 11 bases not matched to a gene. Germline V gene sequence: CDR1 SGDLS, CDR2 YYNGEE. This CDR3 is CASSSNPGQGLGYTF. The DNA for the CDR3 is TGTGCCAGCAGCTCAAACCCGGGACAGGGGCTGGGCTACACCTTC.

This rearrangement joins TRBV2 to TRBJ2-3; 10 positions match TRBD2. CDR1 SNHLY and CDR2 FYNNEI come from the germline V gene. Germline trimming cut 2 bases from V and 1 base from J; bases unmatched to any gene: 0. The CDR3 has 15 residues. CDR3 DNA: TGTGCCAGCAGTGAAAGCGGGGGGGGCACAGATACGCAGTATTTT. This translates into CASSESGGGTDTQYF.

The rearrangement links TRBV6-5 to TRBJ2-3; TRBD1 aligns across 7 bases. J lost 4 bases, V lost 7 bases, and 8 bases had no gene match. The CDR3 length is 14 residues. Germline V lookup: CDR1 MNHEY, CDR2 SVGAGI. Here the CDR3 reads CASTYRQGSDTQYF. The CDR3 DNA reads as TGTGCCAGCACCTACCGACAGGGATCAGATACGCAGTATTTT.

The chain is built from TRBV9 and TRBJ1-2; D gene uncertain. CDR1 and CDR2 (germline): SGDLS, YYNGEE. CDR3 size: 14 residues. Trimming left V 0 bases short and J 8 bases short, with 14 bases between. CDR3 loop: CASSVVPRRGGYTF. The DNA for the CDR3 is TGTGCCAGCAGCGTAGTTCCCCGAAGAGGGGGCTACACCTTC.

This clone occurred a few times. The genes are TRBV3-1 (or the pseudogene TRBV3-2) and TRBJ1-3; the D gene is possibly TRBD1 (5 bases). The CDR3 extends over 15 amino acids. Trimming removed 4 bases from V and 0 bases from J, with 10 bases in between. Per the germline V gene, CDR1 is LGHDT and CDR2 is YNNKEL (reference sequence). CDR3: CASSLGRTSGNTIYF. The CDR3 DNA sequence: TGTGCCAGCAGCCTGGGGCGCACCTCTGGAAACACCATATATTTT.